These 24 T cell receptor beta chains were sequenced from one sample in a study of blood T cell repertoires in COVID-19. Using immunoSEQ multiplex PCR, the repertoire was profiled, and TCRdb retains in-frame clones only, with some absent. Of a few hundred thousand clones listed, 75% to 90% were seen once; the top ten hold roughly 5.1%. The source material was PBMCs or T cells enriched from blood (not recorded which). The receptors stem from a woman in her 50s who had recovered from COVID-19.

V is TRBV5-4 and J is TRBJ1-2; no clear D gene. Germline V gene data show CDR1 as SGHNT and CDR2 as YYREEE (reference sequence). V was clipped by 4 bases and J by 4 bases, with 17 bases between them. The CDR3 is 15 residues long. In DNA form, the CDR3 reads TGTGCCAGCAGCCTGTGGGGTAATGAGGGCTATGGCTACACCTTC. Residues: CASSLWGNEGYGYTF.

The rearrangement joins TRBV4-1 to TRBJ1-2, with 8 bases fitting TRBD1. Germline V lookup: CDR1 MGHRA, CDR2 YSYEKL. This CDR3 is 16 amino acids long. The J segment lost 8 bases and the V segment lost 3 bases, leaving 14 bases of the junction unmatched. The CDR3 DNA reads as TGCGCCAGCAGCCAGACTGTTGTGGACAGGGTATGGGGCTACACCTTC. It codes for CASSQTVVDRVWGYTF.

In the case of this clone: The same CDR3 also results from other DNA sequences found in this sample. The CDR3 loop reads CASSLEGGGNQPQHF. The CDR3 bases are TGTGCCAGCAGCTTAGAAGGGGGCGGAAATCAGCCCCAGCATTTT. The chain employs TRBV7-2 and TRBJ1-5; TRBD1 aligns across 7 bases. The CDR3 is 15 amino acids. The germline V gene encodes CDR1 SGHTA and CDR2 FQGNSA. Losses at the gene ends were 1 base for V and 4 bases for J; bases not matched to a gene: 4.

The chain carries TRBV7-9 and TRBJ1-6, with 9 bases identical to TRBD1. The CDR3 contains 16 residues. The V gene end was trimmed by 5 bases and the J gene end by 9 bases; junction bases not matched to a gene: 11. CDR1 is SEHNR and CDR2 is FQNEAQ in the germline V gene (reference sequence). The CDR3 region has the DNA TGTGCCAGCAGCATCTTACAGGGGGCATCTAGTTCACCCCTCCACTTT. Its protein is CASSILQGASSSPLHF. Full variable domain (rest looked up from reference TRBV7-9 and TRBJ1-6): DTGVSQNPRHKITKRGQNVTFRCDPISEHNRLYWYRQTLGQGPEFLTYFQNEAQLEKSRLLSDRFSAERPKGSFSTLEIQRTEQGDSAMYLCASSILQGASSSPLHFGNGTRLTVT.

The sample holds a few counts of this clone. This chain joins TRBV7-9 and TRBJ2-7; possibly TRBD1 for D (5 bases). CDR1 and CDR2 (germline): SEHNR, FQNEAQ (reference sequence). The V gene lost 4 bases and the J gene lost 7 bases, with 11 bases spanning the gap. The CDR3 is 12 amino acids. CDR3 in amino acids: CASSSSGREQYF. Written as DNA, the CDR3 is TGTGCCAGCAGCTCCTCAGGGCGGGAGCAGTACTTC. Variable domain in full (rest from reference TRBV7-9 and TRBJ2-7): DTGVSQNPRHKITKRGQNVTFRCDPISEHNRLYWYRQTLGQGPEFLTYFQNEAQLEKSRLLSDRFSAERPKGSFSTLEIQRTEQGDSAMYLCASSSSGREQYFGPGTRLTVT.

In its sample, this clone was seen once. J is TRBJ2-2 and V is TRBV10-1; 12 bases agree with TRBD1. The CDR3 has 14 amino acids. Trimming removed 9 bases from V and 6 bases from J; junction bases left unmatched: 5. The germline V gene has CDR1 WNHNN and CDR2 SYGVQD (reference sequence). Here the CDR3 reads CARMGQGASGELFF. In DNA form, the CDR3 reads TGCGCCAGAATGGGACAGGGGGCCTCCGGGGAGCTGTTTTTT.

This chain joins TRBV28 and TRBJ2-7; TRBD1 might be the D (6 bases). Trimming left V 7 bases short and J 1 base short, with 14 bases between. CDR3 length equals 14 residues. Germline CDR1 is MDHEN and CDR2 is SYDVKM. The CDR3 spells CASTRDTGSYEQYF. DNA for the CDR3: TGTGCCAGCACCCGGGACACGGGATCCTACGAGCAGTACTTC.

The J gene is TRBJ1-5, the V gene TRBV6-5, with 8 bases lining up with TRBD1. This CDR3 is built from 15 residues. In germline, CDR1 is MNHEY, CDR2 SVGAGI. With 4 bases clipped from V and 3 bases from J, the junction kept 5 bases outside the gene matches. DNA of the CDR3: TGTGCCAGCAGTTCCCAGGGACAGGTCAATCAGCCCCAGCATTTT. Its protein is CASSSQGQVNQPQHF.

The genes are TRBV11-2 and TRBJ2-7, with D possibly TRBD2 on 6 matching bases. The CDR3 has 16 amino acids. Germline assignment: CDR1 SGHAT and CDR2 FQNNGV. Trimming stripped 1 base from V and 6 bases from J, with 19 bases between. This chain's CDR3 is CASSLGTIWGDGEQYF. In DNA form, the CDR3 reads TGTGCCAGCAGCTTAGGCACGATCTGGGGGGACGGCGAGCAGTACTTC.

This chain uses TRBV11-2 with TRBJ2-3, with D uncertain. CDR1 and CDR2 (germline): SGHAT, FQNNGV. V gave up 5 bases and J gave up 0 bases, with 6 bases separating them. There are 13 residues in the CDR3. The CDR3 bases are TGTGCCAGCAGCCAAACTAGCACAGATACGCAGTATTTT. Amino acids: CASSQTSTDTQYF.

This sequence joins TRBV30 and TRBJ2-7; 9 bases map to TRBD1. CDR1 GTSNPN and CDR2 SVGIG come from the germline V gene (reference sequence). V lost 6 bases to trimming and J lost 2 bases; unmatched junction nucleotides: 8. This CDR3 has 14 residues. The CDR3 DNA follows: TGTGCCTGTGCGATTACAGGGGGCCCCTACGAGCAGTACTTC. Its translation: CACAITGGPYEQYF.

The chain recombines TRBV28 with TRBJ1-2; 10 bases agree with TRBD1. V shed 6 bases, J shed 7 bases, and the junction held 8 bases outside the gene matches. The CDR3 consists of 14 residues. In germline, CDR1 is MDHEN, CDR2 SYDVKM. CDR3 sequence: CASRGQGQLGGYTF. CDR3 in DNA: TGTGCCAGCAGGGGACAGGGGCAATTGGGTGGCTACACCTTC.

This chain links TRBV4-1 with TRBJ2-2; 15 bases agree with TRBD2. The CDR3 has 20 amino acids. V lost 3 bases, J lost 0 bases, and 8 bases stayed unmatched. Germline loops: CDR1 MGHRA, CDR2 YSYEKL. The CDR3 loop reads CASSQGPGLAGGANTGELFF. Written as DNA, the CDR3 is TGCGCCAGCAGCCAGGGACCGGGACTAGCGGGAGGCGCGAACACCGGGGAGCTGTTTTTT.

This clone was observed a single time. For the CDR3, the DNA is TGTGCCAGCAGCTTAAGGACACTGAACACTGAAGCTTTCTTT. This gives the protein CASSLRTLNTEAFF. The V gene is TRBV7-9, the J gene TRBJ1-1, with D possibly being TRBD1 (5 bases). The CDR3 is 14 residues long. Germline V gene lookup returns CDR1 SEHNR and CDR2 FQNEAQ (reference sequence). Trimming removed 2 bases from V and 0 bases from J, with 7 bases in between.

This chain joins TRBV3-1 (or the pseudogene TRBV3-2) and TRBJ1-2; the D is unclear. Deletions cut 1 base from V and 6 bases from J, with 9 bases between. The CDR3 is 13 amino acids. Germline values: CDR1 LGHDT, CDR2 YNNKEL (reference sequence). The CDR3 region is CASSQGFGDGYTF. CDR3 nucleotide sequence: TGTGCCAGCAGCCAAGGGTTCGGGGATGGCTACACCTTC.

The CDR3 protein is CASSTPNPGDGTGGSGYTF. CDR3 nucleotide sequence: TGTGCCAGCAGTACACCTAACCCGGGGGACGGGACAGGGGGCTCTGGCTACACCTTC. The genes are TRBV21-1 and TRBJ1-2; TRBD1 was called by the table and not checked on the DNA. TRBV21-1 has pseudogene status. There are 19 residues in the CDR3.

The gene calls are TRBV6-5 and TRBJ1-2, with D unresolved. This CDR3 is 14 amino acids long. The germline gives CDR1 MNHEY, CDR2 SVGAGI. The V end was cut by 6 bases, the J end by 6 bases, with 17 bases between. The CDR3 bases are TGTGCCAGCAGCGAGGGATCCGTGGCTCATGGCTACACCTTC. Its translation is CASSEGSVAHGYTF.

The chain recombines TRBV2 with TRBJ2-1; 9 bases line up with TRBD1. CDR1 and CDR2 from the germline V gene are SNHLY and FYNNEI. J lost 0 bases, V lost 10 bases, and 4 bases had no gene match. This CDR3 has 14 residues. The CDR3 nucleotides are TGTGCCAACAGACAGGGGGACTCCTACAATGAGCAGTTCTTC. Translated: CANRQGDSYNEQFF.

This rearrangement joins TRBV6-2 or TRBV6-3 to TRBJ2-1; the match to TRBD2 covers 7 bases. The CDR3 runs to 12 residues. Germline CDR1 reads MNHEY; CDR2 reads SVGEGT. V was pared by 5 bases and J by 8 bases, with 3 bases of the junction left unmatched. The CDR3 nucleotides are TGTGCCAGCAGTCTACTAGCGTATGAGCAGTTCTTC. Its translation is CASSLLAYEQFF.

CDR3 nucleotide sequence: TGTGCCAGCAGCTTACCCCCTAGCGGGACCGCTGGGGAGCAGTTCTTC. Translated: CASSLPPSGTAGEQFF. This sequence joins TRBV7-6 and TRBJ2-1, with 9 bases aligning to TRBD2. The CDR3 covers 16 residues. The V segment lost 2 bases and the J segment 10 bases; nucleotides outside the gene matches: 12. Germline lookup yields CDR1 SGHVS and CDR2 FNYEAQ.

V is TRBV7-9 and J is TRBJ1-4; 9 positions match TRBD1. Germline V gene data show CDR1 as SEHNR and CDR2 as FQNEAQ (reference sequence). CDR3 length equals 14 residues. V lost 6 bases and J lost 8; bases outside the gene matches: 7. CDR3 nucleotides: TGTGCCAGCAGTCCAGACAGGGGGGACGAAAAACTGTTTTTT. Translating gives CASSPDRGDEKLFF.

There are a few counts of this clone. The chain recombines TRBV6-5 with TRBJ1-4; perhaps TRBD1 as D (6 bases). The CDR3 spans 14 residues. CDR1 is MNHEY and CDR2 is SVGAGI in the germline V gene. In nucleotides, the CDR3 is TGTGTCACTCGGGAAGGGGGAACTAATGAAAAACTGTTTTTT. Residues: CVTREGGTNEKLFF.

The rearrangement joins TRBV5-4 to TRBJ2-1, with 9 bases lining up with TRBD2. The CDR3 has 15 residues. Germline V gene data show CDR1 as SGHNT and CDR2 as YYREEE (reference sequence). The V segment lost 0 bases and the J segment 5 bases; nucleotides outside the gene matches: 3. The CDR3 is CASSLDQRGDNEQFF. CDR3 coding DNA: TGTGCCAGCAGCTTGGACCAGCGGGGGGACAATGAGCAGTTCTTC.

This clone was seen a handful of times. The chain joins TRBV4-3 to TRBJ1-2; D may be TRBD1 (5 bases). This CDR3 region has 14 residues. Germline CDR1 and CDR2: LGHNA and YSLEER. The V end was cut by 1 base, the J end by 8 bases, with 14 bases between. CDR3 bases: TGCGCCAGCAGCCAAGTGCCCGACAGAGAGGGCTACACCTTC. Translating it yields CASSQVPDREGYTF.